Following are 17 T cell receptor beta chains from one sample sequenced in a study of Ad26.COV2.S vaccination and SARS-CoV-2 variants. The treatment is: roughly 20 received Ad26.COV2.S at low or high dose, single or two shots; five or six received placebo; per-sample allocation not given. Sampling was done on day 63 after the first vaccine or placebo injection. Repertoires were generated with immunoSEQ multiplex PCR, while TCRdb's copy carries only in-frame clones and drops some. The data hold 300,000 to 450,000 clones, with about 85% observed a single time. Here the sequenced sample was peripheral blood, taken in a trial of Ad26.COV2.S vaccine versus placebo. The receptors were sampled from a person aged 18-65 years who received the Ad26.COV2.S COVID-19 vaccine or a placebo.

CDR3 coding DNA: TGTGCTAGTTCAGGAGAGGGAAGCAATCAGCCCCAGCATTTT. Translation gives CASSGEGSNQPQHF. V usage is TRBV12-5 and J usage is TRBJ1-5; D is uncertain. V lost 8 bases and J 1 base, leaving 12 bases between the germline ends. The CDR3 consists of 14 residues. CDR1 and CDR2 (germline): LGHNT, FRNRAP.

The rearrangement uses TRBV5-4 and TRBJ2-2, with a weak D call TRBD2 (5 bases). The germline V gene has CDR1 SGHNT and CDR2 YYREEE (reference sequence). V lost 3 bases and J lost 3, with 12 bases in between. The CDR3 contains 15 residues. The DNA for the CDR3 is TGTGCCAGCAGCTCCACTAGGTCGGACACCGGGGAGCTGTTTTTT. It specifies CASSSTRSDTGELFF.

On this clone: In the same sample, other DNA sequences code for this CDR3. The rearrangement uses TRBV7-2 and TRBJ2-7, with D possibly TRBD1 on 6 matching bases. The CDR3 runs 14 residues. V lost 4 bases and J 3 bases, leaving 13 bases between the germline ends. CDR1 SGHTA and CDR2 FQGNSA come from the germline V gene. CDR3: CASSSSQGFYEQYF. CDR3 sequence (DNA): TGTGCCAGCAGCTCTAGCCAGGGGTTCTACGAGCAGTACTTC.

This chain links TRBV7-2 with TRBJ2-2, with D perhaps TRBD1 (5 bases). CDR3 length equals 15 residues. Germline V CDR1 and CDR2: SGHTA, FQGNSA. The V end was cut by 5 bases, the J end by 0 bases, with 10 bases between. Here the CDR3 DNA reads TGTGCCAGCAGCAACAGGCTATCGAACACCGGGGAGCTGTTTTTT. As protein: CASSNRLSNTGELFF.

The gene calls are TRBV7-2 and TRBJ2-5; D possibly corresponds to TRBD2 (6 bases). The CDR3 totals 12 residues. The germline V gene has CDR1 SGHTA and CDR2 FQGNSA. As DNA, the CDR3 is TGTGTATCGGGCGGGGCCGGGGAGACCCAGTACTTC. This sequence encodes CVSGGAGETQYF.

This sequence joins TRBV10-3 and TRBJ1-2; a possible D gene is TRBD1 (6 bases). The CDR3 runs 14 residues. The germline V gene has CDR1 ENHRY and CDR2 SYGVKD. V lost 3 bases to trimming and J lost 6 bases, with 14 bases between them. CDR3 sequence: CAISEIGGADGYTF. CDR3 DNA sequence: TGTGCCATCAGTGAAATCGGGGGGGCGGATGGCTACACCTTC.

The CDR3 DNA follows: TGCGCCAGACCAGACAGGGGGTTCAATCAGCCCCAGCATTTT. It encodes CARPDRGFNQPQHF. This chain connects TRBV23-1 to TRBJ1-5; 9 bases are shared with TRBD1. TRBV23-1 counts as an open reading frame of uncertain function. V shed 9 bases and J 3 bases; nucleotides not matched to a gene: 6. This CDR3 has 14 residues.

This clone was counted a single time. The rearrangement joins TRBV6-5 to TRBJ1-6; D not certain. The CDR3 is 12 residues long. Germline CDR1 MNHEY, CDR2 SVGAGI. V shed 8 bases and J shed 4 bases, with 6 bases lying between them. CDR3 protein: CASGRYNSPLHF. The CDR3 DNA is TGTGCCAGCGGGCGTTATAATTCACCCCTCCACTTT.

In DNA form, the CDR3 reads TGTGCCAGCAGGGGATCGGTGAGCACAGATACGCAGTATTTT. Its translation is CASRGSVSTDTQYF. The chain uses TRBV5-4 and TRBJ2-3; D not resolved. Germline V gene lookup returns CDR1 SGHNT and CDR2 YYREEE (reference sequence). The CDR3 is 14 residues long. V dropped 5 bases and J dropped 0 bases, with 10 bases sitting between them.

The genes are TRBV2 and TRBJ1-1; 9 bases are a match to TRBD1. CDR1 SNHLY and CDR2 FYNNEI come from the germline V gene. Trimming cost V 4 bases and J 6 bases; bases outside gene matches: 18. The CDR3 has 18 residues. This CDR3 reads CASSVRPSRGQGGSEAFF. The CDR3 nucleotides are TGTGCCAGCAGTGTACGACCCTCGCGGGGACAGGGCGGCTCTGAAGCTTTCTTT. Supplemented by reference TRBV2 and TRBJ1-1, the full variable domain reads EPEVTQTPSHQVTQMGQEVILRCVPISNHLYFYWYRQILGQKVEFLVSFYNNEISEKSEIFDDQFSVERPDGSNFTLKIRSTKLEDSAMYFCASSVRPSRGQGGSEAFFGQGTRLTVV.

The V and J genes are TRBV28 and TRBJ1-5; 9 bases are shared with TRBD1. The length of the CDR3 is 14 residues. Germline trimming cut 8 bases from V and 7 bases from J; bases unmatched to any gene: 9. From germline, CDR1 is MDHEN and CDR2 SYDVKM. The CDR3, as DNA: TGTGCCAGCCACCGGGACAGGGTGGACCAGCCCCAGCATTTT. Translation: CASHRDRVDQPQHF. The variable domain in full, with the rest retrieved from reference TRBV28 and TRBJ1-5, is DVKVTQSSRYLVKRTGEKVFLECVQDMDHENMFWYRQDPGLGLRLIYFSYDVKMKEKGDIPEGYSVSREKKERFSLILESASTNQTSMYLCASHRDRVDQPQHFGDGTRLSIL.

V usage is TRBV5-1 and J usage is TRBJ2-7; TRBD2 might be the D (6 bases). Germline CDR1 reads SGHRS; CDR2 reads YFSETQ. Trimming removed 3 bases from V and 3 bases from J, with 13 bases in between. The CDR3 spans 14 residues. The CDR3 reads CASSSSDTVYEQYF. The CDR3, as DNA: TGCGCCAGCAGCTCTAGCGATACTGTCTACGAGCAGTACTTC. Full variable domain (missing parts from reference TRBV5-1 and TRBJ2-7): KAGVTQTPRYLIKTRGQQVTLSCSPISGHRSVSWYQQTPGQGLQFLFEYFSETQRNKGNFPGRFSGRQFSNSRSEMNVSTLELGDSALYLCASSSSDTVYEQYFGPGTRLTVT.

The chain combines TRBV18 with TRBJ2-3, with D perhaps being TRBD1 or TRBD2 (5 bases each). Germline CDR1 is KGHSH and CDR2 is LQKENI. With 0 bases removed from V and 2 bases from J, the gap between germline ends came to 12 bases. This CDR3 is built from 16 residues. CDR3 coding DNA: TGTGCCAGCTCACCACCTACTAGGGGAAACACAGATACGCAGTATTTT. Translation gives CASSPPTRGNTDTQYF.

This clone is a singleton in its sample. The chain combines TRBV15 with TRBJ2-3; D is possibly TRBD1 or TRBD2 (6 bases each). The CDR3 length is 16 residues. The germline V gene encodes CDR1 LNHNV and CDR2 YYDKDF (reference sequence). V lost 3 bases to trimming and J lost 1 base, with 14 bases between them. DNA for the CDR3: TGTGCCACCAGCAGCGGGGGCGGTCTTGGCACAGATACGCAGTATTTT. Its translation: CATSSGGGLGTDTQYF.

The rearrangement joins TRBV5-4 to TRBJ2-3, with a weak D call TRBD2 (6 bases). V was cut by 4 bases and J by 5 bases, with 23 bases left in between. Germline CDR1 SGHNT, CDR2 YYREEE (reference sequence). CDR3 length: 17 residues. The CDR3 region is CASSGNFGTLLRDTQYF. CDR3 nucleotide sequence: TGTGCCAGCAGCGGAAATTTCGGGACTCTTCTACGAGATACGCAGTATTTT. The variable domain in full, completed from reference TRBV5-4 and TRBJ2-3, reads ETGVTQSPTHLIKTRGQQVTLRCSSQSGHNTVSWYQQALGQGPQFIFQYYREEENGRGNFPPRFSGLQFPNYSSELNVNALELDDSALYLCASSGNFGTLLRDTQYFGPGTRLTVL.

A remark on this clone: A read error may produce the germline difference seen at one junction end. The genes are TRBV7-9 and TRBJ2-1; TRBD2 matches at 9 bases. The CDR3 has 12 amino acids. Germline loops: CDR1 SEHNR, CDR2 FQNEAQ (reference sequence). DNA for the CDR3: TGTGCCAGCAGCTTAGGCGGGGGGGCCGGGCTCTTC. It codes for CASSLGGGAGLF. The complete variable domain, with remaining parts taken from reference TRBV7-9 and TRBJ2-1, reads DTGVSQNPRHKITKRGQNVTFRCDPISEHNRLYWYRQTLGQGPEFLTYFQNEAQLEKSRLLSDRFSAERPKGSFSTLEIQRTEQGDSAMYLCASSLGGGAGLFGPGTRLTVL.

This clone was counted a single time. The sample has other DNA sequences that encode this CDR3 too. The chain carries TRBV5-1 and TRBJ2-3, with unresolved D. CDR3 length: 14 residues. Germline loops: CDR1 SGHRS, CDR2 YFSETQ. V lost 1 base, J lost 0 bases, and 6 bases lay in between. DNA for the CDR3: TGCGCCAGCAGCTTGAGAAGTAGCACAGATACGCAGTATTTT. Protein: CASSLRSSTDTQYF.